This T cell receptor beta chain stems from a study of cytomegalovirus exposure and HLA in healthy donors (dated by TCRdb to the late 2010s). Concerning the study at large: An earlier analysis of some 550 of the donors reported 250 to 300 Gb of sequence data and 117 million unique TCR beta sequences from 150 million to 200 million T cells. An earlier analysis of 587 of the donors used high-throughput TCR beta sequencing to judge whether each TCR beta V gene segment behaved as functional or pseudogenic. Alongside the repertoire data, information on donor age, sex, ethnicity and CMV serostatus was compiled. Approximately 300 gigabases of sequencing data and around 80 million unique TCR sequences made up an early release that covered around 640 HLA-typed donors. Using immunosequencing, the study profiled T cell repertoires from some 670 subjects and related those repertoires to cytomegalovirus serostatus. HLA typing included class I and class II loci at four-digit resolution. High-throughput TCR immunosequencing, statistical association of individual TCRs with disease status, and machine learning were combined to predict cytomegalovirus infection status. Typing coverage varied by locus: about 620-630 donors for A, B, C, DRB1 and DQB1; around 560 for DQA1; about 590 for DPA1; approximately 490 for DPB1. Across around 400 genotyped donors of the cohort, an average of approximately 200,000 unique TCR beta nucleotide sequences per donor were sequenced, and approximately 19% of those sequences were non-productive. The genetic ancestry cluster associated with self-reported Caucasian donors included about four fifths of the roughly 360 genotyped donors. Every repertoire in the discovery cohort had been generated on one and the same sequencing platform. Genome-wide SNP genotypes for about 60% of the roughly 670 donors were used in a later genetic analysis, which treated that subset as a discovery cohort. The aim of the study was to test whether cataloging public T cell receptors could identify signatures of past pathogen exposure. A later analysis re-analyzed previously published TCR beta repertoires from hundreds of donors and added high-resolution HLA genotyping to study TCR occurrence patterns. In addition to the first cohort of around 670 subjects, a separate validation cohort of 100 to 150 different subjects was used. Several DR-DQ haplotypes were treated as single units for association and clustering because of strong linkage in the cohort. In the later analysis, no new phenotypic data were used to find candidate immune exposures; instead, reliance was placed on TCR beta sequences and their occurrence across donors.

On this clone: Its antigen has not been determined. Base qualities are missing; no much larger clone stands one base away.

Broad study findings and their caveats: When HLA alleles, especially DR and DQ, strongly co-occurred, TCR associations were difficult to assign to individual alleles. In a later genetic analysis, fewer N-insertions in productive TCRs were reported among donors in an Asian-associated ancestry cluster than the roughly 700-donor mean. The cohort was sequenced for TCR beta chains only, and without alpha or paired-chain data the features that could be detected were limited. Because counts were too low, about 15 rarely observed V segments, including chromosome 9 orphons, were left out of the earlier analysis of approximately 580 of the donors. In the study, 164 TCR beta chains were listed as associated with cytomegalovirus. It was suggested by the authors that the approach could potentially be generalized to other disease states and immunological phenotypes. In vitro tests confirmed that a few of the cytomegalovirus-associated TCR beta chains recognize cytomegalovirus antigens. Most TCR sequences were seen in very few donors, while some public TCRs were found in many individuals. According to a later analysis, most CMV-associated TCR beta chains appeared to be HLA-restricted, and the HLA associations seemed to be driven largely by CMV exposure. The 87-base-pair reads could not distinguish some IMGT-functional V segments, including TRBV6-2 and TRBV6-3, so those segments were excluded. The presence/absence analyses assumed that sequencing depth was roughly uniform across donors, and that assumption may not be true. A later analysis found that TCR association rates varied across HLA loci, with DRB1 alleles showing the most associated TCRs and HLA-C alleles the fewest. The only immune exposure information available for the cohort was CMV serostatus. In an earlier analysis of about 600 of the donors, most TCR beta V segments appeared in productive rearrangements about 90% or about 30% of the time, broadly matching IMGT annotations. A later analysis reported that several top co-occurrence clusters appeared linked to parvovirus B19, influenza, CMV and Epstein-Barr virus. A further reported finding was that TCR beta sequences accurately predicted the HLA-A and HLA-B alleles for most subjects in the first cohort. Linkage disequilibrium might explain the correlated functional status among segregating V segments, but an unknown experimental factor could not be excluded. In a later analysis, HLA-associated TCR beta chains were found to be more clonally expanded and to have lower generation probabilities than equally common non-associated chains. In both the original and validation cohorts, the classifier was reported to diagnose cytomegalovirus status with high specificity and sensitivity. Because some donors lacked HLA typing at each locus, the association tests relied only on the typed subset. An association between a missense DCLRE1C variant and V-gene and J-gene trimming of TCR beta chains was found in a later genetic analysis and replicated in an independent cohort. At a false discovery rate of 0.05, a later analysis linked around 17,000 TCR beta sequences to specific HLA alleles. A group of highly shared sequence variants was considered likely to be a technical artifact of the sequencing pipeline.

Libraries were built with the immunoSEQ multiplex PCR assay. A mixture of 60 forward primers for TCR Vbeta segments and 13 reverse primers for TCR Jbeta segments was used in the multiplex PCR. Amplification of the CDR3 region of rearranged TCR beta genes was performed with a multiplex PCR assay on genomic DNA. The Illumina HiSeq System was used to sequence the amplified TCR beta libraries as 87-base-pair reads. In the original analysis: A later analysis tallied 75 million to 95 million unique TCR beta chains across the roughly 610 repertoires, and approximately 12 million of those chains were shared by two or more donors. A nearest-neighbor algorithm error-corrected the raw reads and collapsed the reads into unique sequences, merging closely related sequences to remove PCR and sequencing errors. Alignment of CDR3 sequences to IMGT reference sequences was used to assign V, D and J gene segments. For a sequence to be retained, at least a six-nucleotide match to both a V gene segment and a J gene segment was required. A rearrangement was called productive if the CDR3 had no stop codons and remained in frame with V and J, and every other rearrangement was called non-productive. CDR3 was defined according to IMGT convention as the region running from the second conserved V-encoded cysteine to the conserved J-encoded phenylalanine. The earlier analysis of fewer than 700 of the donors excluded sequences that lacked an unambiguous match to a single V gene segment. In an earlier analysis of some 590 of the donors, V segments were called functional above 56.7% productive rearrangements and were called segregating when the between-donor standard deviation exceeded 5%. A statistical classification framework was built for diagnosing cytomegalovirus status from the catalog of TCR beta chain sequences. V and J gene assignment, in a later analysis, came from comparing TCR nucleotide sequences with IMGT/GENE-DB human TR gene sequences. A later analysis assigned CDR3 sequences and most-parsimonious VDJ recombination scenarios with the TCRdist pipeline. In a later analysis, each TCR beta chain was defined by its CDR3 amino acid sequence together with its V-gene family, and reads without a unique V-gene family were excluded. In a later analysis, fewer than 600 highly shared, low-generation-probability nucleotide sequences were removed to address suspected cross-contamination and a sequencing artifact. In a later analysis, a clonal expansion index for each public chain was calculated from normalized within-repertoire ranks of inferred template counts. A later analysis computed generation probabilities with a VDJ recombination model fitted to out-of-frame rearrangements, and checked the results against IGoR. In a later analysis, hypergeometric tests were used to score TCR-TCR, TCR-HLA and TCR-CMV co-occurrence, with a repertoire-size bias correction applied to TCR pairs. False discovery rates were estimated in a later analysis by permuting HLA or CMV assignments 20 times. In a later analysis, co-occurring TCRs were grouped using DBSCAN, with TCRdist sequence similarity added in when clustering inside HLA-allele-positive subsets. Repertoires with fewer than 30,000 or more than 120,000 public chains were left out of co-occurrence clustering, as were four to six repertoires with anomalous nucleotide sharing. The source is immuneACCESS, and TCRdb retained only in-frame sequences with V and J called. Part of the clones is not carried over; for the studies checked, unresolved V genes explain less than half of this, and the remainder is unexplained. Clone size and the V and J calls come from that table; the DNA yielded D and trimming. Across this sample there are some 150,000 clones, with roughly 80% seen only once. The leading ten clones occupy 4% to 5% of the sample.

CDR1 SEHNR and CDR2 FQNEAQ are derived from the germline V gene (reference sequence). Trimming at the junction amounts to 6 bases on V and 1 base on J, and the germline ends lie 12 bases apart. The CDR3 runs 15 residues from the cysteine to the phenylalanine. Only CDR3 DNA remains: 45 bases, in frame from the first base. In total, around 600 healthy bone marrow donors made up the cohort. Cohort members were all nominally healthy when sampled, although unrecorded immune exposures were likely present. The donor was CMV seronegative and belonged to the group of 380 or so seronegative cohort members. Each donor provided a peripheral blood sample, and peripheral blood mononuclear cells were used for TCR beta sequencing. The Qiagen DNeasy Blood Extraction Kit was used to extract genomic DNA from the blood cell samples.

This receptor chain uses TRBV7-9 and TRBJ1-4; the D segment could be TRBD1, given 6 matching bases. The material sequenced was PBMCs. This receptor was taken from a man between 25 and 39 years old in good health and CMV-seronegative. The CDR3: CASSQGGGTNEKLFF. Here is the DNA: TGTGCCAGCAGTCAGGGAGGGGGAACTAATGAAAAACTGTTTTTT. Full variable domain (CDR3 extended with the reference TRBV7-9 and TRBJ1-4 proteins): DTGVSQNPRHKITKRGQNVTFRCDPISEHNRLYWYRQTLGQGPEFLTYFQNEAQLEKSRLLSDRFSAERPKGSFSTLEIQRTEQGDSAMYLCASSQGGGTNEKLFFGSGTQLSVL.